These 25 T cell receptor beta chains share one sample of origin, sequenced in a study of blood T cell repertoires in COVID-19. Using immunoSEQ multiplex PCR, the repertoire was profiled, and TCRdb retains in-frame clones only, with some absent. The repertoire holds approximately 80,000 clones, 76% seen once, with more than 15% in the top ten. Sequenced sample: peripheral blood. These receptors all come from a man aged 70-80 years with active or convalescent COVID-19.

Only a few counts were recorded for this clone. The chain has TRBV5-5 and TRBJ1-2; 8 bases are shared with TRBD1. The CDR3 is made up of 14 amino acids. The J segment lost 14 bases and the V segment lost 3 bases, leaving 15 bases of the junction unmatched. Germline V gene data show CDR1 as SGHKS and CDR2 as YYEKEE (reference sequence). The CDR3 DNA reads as TGTGCCAGCAGCTCCGGGACAGGAGCTGCGGGTTTGACCTTC. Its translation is CASSSGTGAAGLTF.

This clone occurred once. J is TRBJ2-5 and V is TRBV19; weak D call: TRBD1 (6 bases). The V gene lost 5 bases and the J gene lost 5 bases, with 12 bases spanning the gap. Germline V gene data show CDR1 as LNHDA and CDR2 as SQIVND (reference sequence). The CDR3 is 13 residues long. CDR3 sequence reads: CASSEFGGETQYF. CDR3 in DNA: TGTGCCAGTAGTGAGTTTGGGGGCGAGACCCAGTACTTC.

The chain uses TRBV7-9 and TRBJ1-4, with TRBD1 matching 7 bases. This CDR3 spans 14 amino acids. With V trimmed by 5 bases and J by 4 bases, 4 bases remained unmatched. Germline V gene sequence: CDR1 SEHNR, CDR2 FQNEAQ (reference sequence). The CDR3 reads CASSPTGYNEKLFF. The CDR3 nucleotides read TGTGCCAGCAGCCCGACAGGGTATAATGAAAAACTGTTTTTT.

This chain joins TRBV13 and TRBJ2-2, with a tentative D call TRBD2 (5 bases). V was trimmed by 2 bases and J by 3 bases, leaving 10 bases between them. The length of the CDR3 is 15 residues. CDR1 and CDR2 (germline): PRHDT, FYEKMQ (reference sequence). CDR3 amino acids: CASSLRSGYTGELFF. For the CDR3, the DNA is TGTGCCAGCAGCTTAAGAAGCGGCTACACCGGGGAGCTGTTTTTT. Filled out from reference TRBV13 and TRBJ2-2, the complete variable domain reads AAGVIQSPRHLIKEKRETATLKCYPIPRHDTVYWYQQGPGQDPQFLISFYEKMQSDKGSIPDRFSAQQFSDYHSELNMSSLELGDSALYFCASSLRSGYTGELFFGEGSRLTVL.

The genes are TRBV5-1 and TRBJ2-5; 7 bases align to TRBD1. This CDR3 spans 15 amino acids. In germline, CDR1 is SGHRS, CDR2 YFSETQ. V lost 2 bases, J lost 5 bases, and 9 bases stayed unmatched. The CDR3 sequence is CASSFPQGDFETQYF. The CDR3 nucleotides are TGCGCCAGCAGCTTTCCGCAGGGGGATTTCGAGACCCAGTACTTC.

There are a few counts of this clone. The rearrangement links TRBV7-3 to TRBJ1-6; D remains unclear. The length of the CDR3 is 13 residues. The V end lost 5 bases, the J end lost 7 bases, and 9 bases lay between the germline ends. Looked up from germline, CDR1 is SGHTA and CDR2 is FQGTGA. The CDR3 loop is CASSQSPNSPLHF. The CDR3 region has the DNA TGTGCCAGCAGCCAAAGCCCAAATTCACCCCTCCACTTT.

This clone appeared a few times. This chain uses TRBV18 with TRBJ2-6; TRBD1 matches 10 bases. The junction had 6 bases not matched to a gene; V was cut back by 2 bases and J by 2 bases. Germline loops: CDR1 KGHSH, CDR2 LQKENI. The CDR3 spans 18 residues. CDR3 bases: TGTGCCAGCTCACCAAGGGGACAGGGGAGCGCTGGGGCCAACGTCCTGACTTTC. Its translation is CASSPRGQGSAGANVLTF.

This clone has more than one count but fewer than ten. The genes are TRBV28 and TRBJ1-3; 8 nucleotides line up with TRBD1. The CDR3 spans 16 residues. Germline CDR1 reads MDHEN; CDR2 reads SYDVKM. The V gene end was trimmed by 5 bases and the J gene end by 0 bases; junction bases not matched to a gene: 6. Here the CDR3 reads CASSTYRGDSGNTIYF. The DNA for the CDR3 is TGTGCCAGCAGTACATACAGGGGGGACTCTGGAAACACCATATATTTT.

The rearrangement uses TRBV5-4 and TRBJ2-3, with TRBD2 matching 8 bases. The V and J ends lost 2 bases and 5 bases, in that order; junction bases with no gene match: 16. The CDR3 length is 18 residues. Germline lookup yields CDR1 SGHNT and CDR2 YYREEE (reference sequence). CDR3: CASSFGTVAGISGDTQYF. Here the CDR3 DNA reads TGTGCCAGCAGCTTTGGGACGGTAGCGGGGATATCAGGAGATACGCAGTATTTT.

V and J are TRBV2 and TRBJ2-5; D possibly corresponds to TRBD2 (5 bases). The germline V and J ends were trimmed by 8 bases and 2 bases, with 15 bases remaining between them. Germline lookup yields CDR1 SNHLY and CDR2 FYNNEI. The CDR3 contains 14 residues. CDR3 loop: CASSKTTLQETQYF. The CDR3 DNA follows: TGTGCCAGCTCCAAGACTACACTACAAGAGACCCAGTACTTC.

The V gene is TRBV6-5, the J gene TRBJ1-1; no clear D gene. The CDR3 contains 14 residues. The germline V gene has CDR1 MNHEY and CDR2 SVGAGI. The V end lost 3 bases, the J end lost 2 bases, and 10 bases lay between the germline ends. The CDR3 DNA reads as TGTGCCAGCAGTTATACCGGGTATAACACTGAAGCTTTCTTT. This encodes CASSYTGYNTEAFF.

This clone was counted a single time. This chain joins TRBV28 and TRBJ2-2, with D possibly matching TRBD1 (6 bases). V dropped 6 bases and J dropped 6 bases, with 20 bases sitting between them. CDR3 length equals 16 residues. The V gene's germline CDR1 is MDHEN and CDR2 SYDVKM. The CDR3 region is CASRYPGTIWAGELFF. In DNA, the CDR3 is TGTGCCAGCAGGTATCCCGGGACAATTTGGGCCGGGGAGCTGTTTTTT.

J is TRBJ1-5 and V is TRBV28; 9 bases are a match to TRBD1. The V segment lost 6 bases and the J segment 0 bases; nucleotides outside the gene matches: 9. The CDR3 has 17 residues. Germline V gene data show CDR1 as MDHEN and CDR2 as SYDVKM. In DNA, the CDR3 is TGTGCCAGCAGGGAACCCGGGACAGGGTATAGCAATCAGCCCCAGCATTTT. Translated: CASREPGTGYSNQPQHF.

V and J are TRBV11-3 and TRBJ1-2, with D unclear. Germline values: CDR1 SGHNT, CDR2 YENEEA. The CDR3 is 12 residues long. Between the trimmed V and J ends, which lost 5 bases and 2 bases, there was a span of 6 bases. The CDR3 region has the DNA TGTGCCAGCAGCGCCAGGAACTATGGCTACACCTTC. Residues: CASSARNYGYTF.

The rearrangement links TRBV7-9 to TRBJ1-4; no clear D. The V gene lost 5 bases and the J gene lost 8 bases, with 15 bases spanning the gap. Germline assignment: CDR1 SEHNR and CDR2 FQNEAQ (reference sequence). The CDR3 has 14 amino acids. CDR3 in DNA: TGTGCCAGCAGCCCCGGGGAGGGTGGAGAAAAACTGTTTTTT. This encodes CASSPGEGGEKLFF. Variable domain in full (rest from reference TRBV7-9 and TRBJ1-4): DTGVSQNPRHKITKRGQNVTFRCDPISEHNRLYWYRQTLGQGPEFLTYFQNEAQLEKSRLLSDRFSAERPKGSFSTLEIQRTEQGDSAMYLCASSPGEGGEKLFFGSGTQLSVL.

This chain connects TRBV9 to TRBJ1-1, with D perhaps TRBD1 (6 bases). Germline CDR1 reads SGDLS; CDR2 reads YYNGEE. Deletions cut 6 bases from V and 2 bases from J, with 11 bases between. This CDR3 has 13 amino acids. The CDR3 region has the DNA TGTGCCAGCAACACCGGGACAAACACTGAAGCTTTCTTT. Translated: CASNTGTNTEAFF.

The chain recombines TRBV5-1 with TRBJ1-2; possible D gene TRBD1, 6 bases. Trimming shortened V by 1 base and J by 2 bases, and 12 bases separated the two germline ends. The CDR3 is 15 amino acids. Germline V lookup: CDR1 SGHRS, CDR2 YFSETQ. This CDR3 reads CASSLPQGANYGYTF. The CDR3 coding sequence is TGCGCCAGCAGCTTGCCACAGGGAGCGAACTATGGCTACACCTTC.

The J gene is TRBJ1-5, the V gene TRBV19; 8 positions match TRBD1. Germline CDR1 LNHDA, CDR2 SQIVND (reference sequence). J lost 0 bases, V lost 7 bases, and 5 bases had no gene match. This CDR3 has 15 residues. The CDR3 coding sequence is TGTGCCAGTATTCGGACAGGGTCTAGCAATCAGCCCCAGCATTTT. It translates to CASIRTGSSNQPQHF.

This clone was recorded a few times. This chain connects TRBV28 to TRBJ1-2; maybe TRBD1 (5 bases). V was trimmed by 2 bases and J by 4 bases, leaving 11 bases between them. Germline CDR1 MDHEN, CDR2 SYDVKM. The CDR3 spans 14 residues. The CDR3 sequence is CASSLTRRGYGYTF. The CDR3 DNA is TGTGCCAGCAGTTTAACACGAAGGGGCTATGGCTACACCTTC.

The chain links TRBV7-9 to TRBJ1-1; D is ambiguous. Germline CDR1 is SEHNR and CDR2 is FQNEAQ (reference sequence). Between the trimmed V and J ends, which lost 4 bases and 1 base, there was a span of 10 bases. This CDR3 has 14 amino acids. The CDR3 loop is CASSWAGRNTEAFF. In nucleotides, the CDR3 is TGTGCCAGCAGCTGGGCAGGCAGGAACACTGAAGCTTTCTTT.

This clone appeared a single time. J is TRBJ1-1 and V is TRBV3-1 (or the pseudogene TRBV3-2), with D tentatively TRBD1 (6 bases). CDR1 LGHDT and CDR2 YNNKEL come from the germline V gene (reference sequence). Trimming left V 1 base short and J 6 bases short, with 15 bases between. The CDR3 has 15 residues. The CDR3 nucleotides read TGTGCCAGCAGCCAAGGGAATACAGGGTCGGCTGAAGCTTTCTTT. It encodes CASSQGNTGSAEAFF.

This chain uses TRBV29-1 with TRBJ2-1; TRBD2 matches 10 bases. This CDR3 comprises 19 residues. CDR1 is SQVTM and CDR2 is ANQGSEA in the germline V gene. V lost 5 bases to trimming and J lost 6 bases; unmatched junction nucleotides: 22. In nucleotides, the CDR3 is TGCAGCGTTTATCGTCAACGAGCGGGGGGGCCAATGAAACGCAATGAGCAGTTCTTC. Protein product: CSVYRQRAGGPMKRNEQFF.

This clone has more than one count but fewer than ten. For the CDR3, the DNA is TGTGCCAGCAGCTCCTACGTTTTTGGCTACACCTTC. Translation gives CASSSYVFGYTF. J is TRBJ1-2 and V is TRBV7-2; the D is unclear. Trimming took 4 bases from V and 7 from J, leaving 10 bases between them. This CDR3 has 12 amino acids. Germline CDR1 and CDR2: SGHTA and FQGNSA.

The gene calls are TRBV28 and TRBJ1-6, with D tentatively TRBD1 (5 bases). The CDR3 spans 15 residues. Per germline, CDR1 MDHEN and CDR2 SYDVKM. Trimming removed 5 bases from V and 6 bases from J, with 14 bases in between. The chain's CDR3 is CASSRQGLANSPLHF. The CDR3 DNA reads TGTGCCAGCAGTCGTCAGGGCTTGGCTAATTCACCCCTCCACTTT.

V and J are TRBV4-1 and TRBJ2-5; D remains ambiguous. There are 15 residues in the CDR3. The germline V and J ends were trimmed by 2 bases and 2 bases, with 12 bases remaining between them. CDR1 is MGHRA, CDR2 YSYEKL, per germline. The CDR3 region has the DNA TGCGCCAGCAGCCAACAAGCAGCGAGTCAAGAGACCCAGTACTTC. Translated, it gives CASSQQAASQETQYF.